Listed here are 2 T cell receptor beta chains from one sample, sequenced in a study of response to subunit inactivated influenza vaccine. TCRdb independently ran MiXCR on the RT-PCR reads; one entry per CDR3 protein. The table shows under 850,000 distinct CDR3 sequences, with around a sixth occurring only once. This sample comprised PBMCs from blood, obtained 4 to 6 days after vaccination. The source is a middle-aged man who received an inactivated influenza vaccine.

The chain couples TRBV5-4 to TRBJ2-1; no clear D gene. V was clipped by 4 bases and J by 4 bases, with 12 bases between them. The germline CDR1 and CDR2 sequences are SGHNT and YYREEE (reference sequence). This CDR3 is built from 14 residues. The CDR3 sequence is CASSTEDGYNEQFF. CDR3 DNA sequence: TGTGCCAGCAGCACCGAGGACGGATACAATGAGCAGTTCTTC.

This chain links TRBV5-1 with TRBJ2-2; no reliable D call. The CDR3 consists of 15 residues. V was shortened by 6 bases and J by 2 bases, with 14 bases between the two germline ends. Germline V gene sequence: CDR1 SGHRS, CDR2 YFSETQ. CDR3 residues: CASMVSTSNTGELFF. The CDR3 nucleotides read TGCGCCAGCATGGTCTCGACATCCAACACCGGGGAGCTGTTTTTT.